This entry describes one TCR beta chain. Its target is unknown. A multiplex PCR was run with 60 Vbeta primers and 13 Jbeta primers. Source study methods: As a later analysis found, there were 80 million or so unique TCR beta chains, of which roughly 11 million were shared. This table comes from immunoSEQ multiplex PCR, and its TCRdb copy is limited to in-frame clones, with some not included. The V and J calls and clone size are taken from that table; D and trimming were inferred from the DNA. The repertoire holds some 170,000 clones, with roughly 80% as singletons. This sample is drawn from a study of cytomegalovirus exposure and HLA in healthy donors. Trimming removed 5 bases from V and 5 bases from J, with 10 bases in between. Per germline, CDR1 MNHEY and CDR2 SVGAGI. The CDR3 loop spans 12 amino acids. Each of the donors was a healthy bone marrow donor. Notes on the study in general: Most TCR sequences were rare, but some public TCRs occurred in many donors.

The chain links TRBV6-5 to TRBJ2-7, with D maybe TRBD2 (7 bases). This receptor was obtained from a man aged 25 to 45 in good health and CMV-seronegative. Material for sequencing was PBMCs. CDR3 amino acids: CASSRGADEQYF. CDR3 nucleotides: TGTGCCAGCAGTCGGGGGGCAGACGAGCAGTACTTC.